One and the same sample provided the 11 T cell receptor beta chains below, sequenced in a study of cytomegalovirus exposure and HLA in healthy donors. This PCR relied on a set of 60 Vbeta primers and 13 Jbeta primers. This table comes from immunoSEQ multiplex PCR, and its TCRdb copy is limited to in-frame clones, with some not included. This table has 50,000 to 75,000 clones, 83% appearing once. Material for sequencing was PBMCs. The receptors were gathered from a human donor in good health.

The rearrangement joins TRBV28 to TRBJ2-5; tentative D call: TRBD1 (5 bases). Germline V gives CDR1 MDHEN, CDR2 SYDVKM. This CDR3 comprises 13 residues. Trimming left V 3 bases short and J 4 bases short, with 9 bases between. CDR3 region: CASSFQGLETQYF. In DNA, the CDR3 is TGTGCCAGCAGTTTTCAGGGATTAGAGACCCAGTACTTC.

This clone has only one observation. This chain links TRBV30 with TRBJ2-1; D remains ambiguous. The length of the CDR3 is 11 residues. Germline CDR1 is GTSNPN and CDR2 is SVGIG (reference sequence). V was trimmed by 1 base and J by 9 bases, leaving 7 bases between them. The CDR3 protein is CAWSAVGEQFF. For the CDR3, the DNA is TGTGCCTGGAGTGCCGTCGGTGAGCAGTTCTTC.

V gene TRBV7-2 combines with J gene TRBJ1-2, with D perhaps TRBD1 (5 bases). Trimming cost V 1 base and J 3 bases, with 12 bases left between them. CDR1 is SGHTA and CDR2 is FQGNSA in the germline V gene. The CDR3 spans 15 residues. The CDR3 coding sequence is TGTGCCAGCAGCTTAGGCCGGGGGTACGACTATGGCTACACCTTC. Translation gives CASSLGRGYDYGYTF. The full variable domain, its missing parts supplied by reference TRBV7-2 and TRBJ1-2, is GAGVSQSPSNKVTEKGKDVELRCDPISGHTALYWYRQSLGQGLEFLIYFQGNSAPDKSGLPSDRFSAERTGGSVSTLTIQRTQQEDSAVYLCASSLGRGYDYGYTFGSGTRLTVV.

The genes are TRBV4-3 and TRBJ2-1, with TRBD2 matching 9 bases. V shed 3 bases and J 7 bases; nucleotides not matched to a gene: 7. Germline V lookup: CDR1 LGHNA, CDR2 YSLEER. This CDR3 is built from 15 residues. In DNA, the CDR3 is TGCGCCAGCAGCCATGGGCGGGAGGGAGGAAATGAGCAGTTCTTC. Encoded protein: CASSHGREGGNEQFF.

In its sample, this clone was seen a few times. At one end the junction does not follow the germline gene, possibly because of a read error. The chain uses TRBV7-9 and TRBJ2-5, with 9 nucleotides matching TRBD2. The CDR3 is made up of 15 amino acids. Germline V CDR1 and CDR2: SEHNR, FQNEAQ (reference sequence). CDR3 DNA: TGTGCCAGCAGCTTAGGGACTAGCGTTCAAGAGGCCCAGTACTTC. Protein: CASSLGTSVQEAQYF.

There are a few counts of this clone. The CDR3 DNA follows: TGTGCCAGCAGCTCCGGGGGGGGGACTAGCGGGACTCAGTACTTC. It translates to CASSSGGGTSGTQYF. The chain links TRBV7-3 to TRBJ2-4; 13 bases align to TRBD2. The germline CDR1 and CDR2 sequences are SGHTA and FQGTGA. The CDR3 is made up of 15 amino acids. V trimming: 4 bases; J trimming: 12 bases; junction bases outside the gene matches: 9.

The chain employs TRBV20-1 and TRBJ1-2, with D maybe TRBD1 (5 bases). Germline V gene lookup returns CDR1 DFQATT and CDR2 SNEGSKA (reference sequence). The CDR3 spans 11 residues. Trimming took off 4 bases at V and 6 bases at J, with 9 bases between the two ends. DNA for the CDR3: TGCAGTGCTACAGGGATCGATGGCTACACCTTC. Translation: CSATGIDGYTF.

This chain links TRBV5-5 with TRBJ2-7, with TRBD2 matching 10 bases. Germline-derived CDR1 and CDR2 are SGHKS and YYEKEE (reference sequence). There are 15 residues in the CDR3. Trimming at V came to 0 bases and at J to 9 bases, leaving 9 bases not matched to a gene. CDR3: CASSLAGEAGGVQYF. As DNA, the CDR3 is TGTGCCAGCAGCTTGGCGGGTGAAGCGGGAGGGGTGCAGTACTTC.

The chain links TRBV7-3 to TRBJ2-1; 10 positions agree with TRBD2. The CDR3 extends over 15 amino acids. J gave up 6 bases and V 5 bases, and 7 bases lay outside the gene matches. Germline V gives CDR1 SGHTA, CDR2 FQGTGA. The CDR3 region is CASSVSGTSVNEQFF. The CDR3 bases are TGTGCCAGCAGCGTCTCCGGGACTAGCGTCAATGAGCAGTTCTTC.

The V call is TRBV28, the J call TRBJ2-6, with 10 bases lining up with TRBD2. With 0 bases clipped from V and 3 bases from J, the junction kept 8 bases outside the gene matches. The germline V gene has CDR1 MDHEN and CDR2 SYDVKM. CDR3 length equals 19 residues. The CDR3 DNA is TGTGCCAGCAGTTTATGGCTAGCGGGAGAAGTTGGTGGGGCCAACGTCCTGACTTTC. Its translation: CASSLWLAGEVGGANVLTF.

CDR3 DNA: TGTGCCAGCTCACCGCAGCGGGAGTTTATGGAGACCCAGTACTTC. Protein product: CASSPQREFMETQYF. The genes are TRBV18 and TRBJ2-5; 8 bases are shared with TRBD2. There are 15 residues in the CDR3. V lost 3 bases, J lost 5 bases, and 8 bases stayed unmatched. Germline loops: CDR1 KGHSH, CDR2 LQKENI. Together with reference TRBV18 and TRBJ2-5, the CDR3 gives the full variable domain: NAGVMQNPRHLVRRRGQEARLRCSPMKGHSHVYWYRQLPEEGLKFMVYLQKENIIDESGMPKERFSAEFPKEGPSILRIQQVVRGDSAAYFCASSPQREFMETQYFGPGTRLLVL.